This T cell receptor (beta chain) was observed in a study of T cell changes during pregnancy in multiple sclerosis. After removal of 7 bases from V and 9 bases from J, the junction contained 9 bases not matched to a gene. Germline CDR1 is SNHLY and CDR2 is FYNNEI. This CDR3 is built from 12 residues. The assay was immunoSEQ multiplex PCR, and TCRdb's table has in-frame clones only and misses some. The sample records fewer than 30,000 clones, 85% to 90% being singletons. Only a few counts were recorded for this clone. The sequence derives from a female donor with multiple sclerosis, enrolled in a pregnancy study. The chain carries TRBV2 and TRBJ2-7, with 7 bases that match TRBD2. The sample consisted of CD8+ T cells from peripheral blood mononuclear cells, taken in the second trimester of pregnancy. The chain's CDR3 is CASIGGRVGQYF. DNA for the CDR3: TGTGCCAGCATCGGAGGGAGGGTGGGGCAGTACTTC.